This record concerns one T cell receptor (beta chain) sequence. Sequencing was performed with immunoSEQ multiplex PCR; in TCRdb, only in-frame clones are kept and a portion is missing. Of some 110,000 clones listed, roughly 90% are singletons. This entry belongs to a study of T cell changes during pregnancy in multiple sclerosis. The ends lost 2 bases at V and 2 bases at J; junction bases unmatched: 8. Germline-derived CDR1 and CDR2 are KGHSH and LQKENI. CDR3 size: 16 residues. The TCR originated in a female donor with multiple sclerosis, enrolled in a pregnancy study. Sample: peripheral blood, taken after pregnancy. The rearrangement uses TRBV18 and TRBJ1-2; 7 positions agree with TRBD1. CDR3 DNA: TGTGCCAGCTCACCAAAGACAGGGCACGGGAACTATGGCTACACCTTC. Protein: CASSPKTGHGNYGYTF.